A selection of T cell receptor beta chains follows, all from one sample in a study of shared clonotypes between healthy human individuals. TCRdb keeps only in-frame clones here, not all; method: immunoSEQ multiplex PCR. The sample gives fewer than 650,000 clones, approximately 80% of which show up once; approximately 12% is in the top ten. The specimen was PBMCs. The receptors stem from a woman between 40 and 55 years old in good health. Some clones in this sample may be carry-over from other donors' samples. CDR3s include the opening cysteine and the closing phenylalanine or tryptophan. Each record gives: clone size, J gene, D gene, V gene, CDR3 DNA, CDR3 protein. The D gene is left open where the match is weak. The size of a clone is reported for some rows only, either as once, few or many, or as a class for expanded clones.

clone size: .; J gene: TRBJ1-1; D gene: .; V gene: TRBV7-2; CDR3 DNA: TGTGCCAGCAGCTCCGGTGCAGGGAGCCCTGAAGCTTTCTTT; CDR3 protein: CASSSGAGSPEAFF
clone size: .; J gene: TRBJ2-7; D gene: .; V gene: TRBV7-8; CDR3 DNA: TGTGCCAGCAGCCCTCCGGCTAGAGGTGGCTACGAGCAGTACTTC; CDR3 protein: CASSPPARGGYEQYF
clone size: few; J gene: TRBJ1-5; D gene: .; V gene: TRBV30; CDR3 DNA: TGTGCCTGGAGTGTTATGGTTAGCAATCAGCCCCAGCATTTT; CDR3 protein: CAWSVMVSNQPQHF
clone size: .; J gene: TRBJ2-6; D gene: TRBD1; V gene: TRBV10-3; CDR3 DNA: TGTGCCATCAGTGAGTCGGACAGGGGGCCTGGGGCCAACGTCCTGACTTTC; CDR3 protein: CAISESDRGPGANVLTF
clone size: .; J gene: TRBJ2-7; D gene: TRBD2; V gene: TRBV7-8; CDR3 DNA: TGTGCCAGCAGCTTTCCGGGACTAGCGGCCTACGAGCAGTACTTC; CDR3 protein: CASSFPGLAAYEQYF
clone size: .; J gene: TRBJ1-2; D gene: .; V gene: TRBV5-5; CDR3 DNA: TGTGCCAGCAGCTTGGCAGGAAAGGCGACGGACTACACCTTC; CDR3 protein: CASSLAGKATDYTF
clone size: once; J gene: TRBJ2-1; D gene: .; V gene: TRBV7-9; CDR3 DNA: TGTGCCAGCAGCTTAACCGCCAGAATCCTCAATGAGCAGTTCTTC; CDR3 protein: CASSLTARILNEQFF
clone size: few; J gene: TRBJ2-3; D gene: .; V gene: TRBV29-1; CDR3 DNA: TGCAGAGCCACCGCGGGAACGGATACGCAGTATTTT; CDR3 protein: CRATAGTDTQYF
clone size: .; J gene: TRBJ1-2; D gene: TRBD1; V gene: TRBV5-4; CDR3 DNA: TGTGCCAGCAGCTTGGGACAGGGAATCTATGGCTACACCTTC; CDR3 protein: CASSLGQGIYGYTF
clone size: once; J gene: TRBJ1-2; D gene: .; V gene: TRBV10-3; CDR3 DNA: TGTGCCAGCGCAGGACTAAACTATGGCTACACCTTC; CDR3 protein: CASAGLNYGYTF
clone size: .; J gene: TRBJ2-3; D gene: TRBD1; V gene: TRBV5-8; CDR3 DNA: TGTGCCAGCAGCTGGACAGGGGACCGCACAGATACGCAGTATTTT; CDR3 protein: CASSWTGDRTDTQYF
clone size: .; J gene: TRBJ2-2; D gene: .; V gene: TRBV28; CDR3 DNA: TGTGCCAGCAGTAGTCTAGTGCCCGGGGAGCTGTTTTTT; CDR3 protein: CASSSLVPGELFF
clone size: .; J gene: TRBJ2-7; D gene: TRBD2; V gene: TRBV4-2; CDR3 DNA: TGTGCCAGCAGCCAAGGGACTAGCGAGTCCTACGAGCAGTACTTC; CDR3 protein: CASSQGTSESYEQYF
clone size: .; J gene: TRBJ1-1; D gene: TRBD1; V gene: TRBV6-6; CDR3 DNA: TGTGCCAGCAGTCCCCGACAGGGGGCGAGCACTGAAGCTTTCTTT; CDR3 protein: CASSPRQGASTEAFF
clone size: .; J gene: TRBJ2-3; D gene: TRBD1; V gene: TRBV6-4; CDR3 DNA: TGTGCCAGCAGTGACGGGCAGGGGGCAGATACGCAGTATTTT; CDR3 protein: CASSDGQGADTQYF
clone size: .; J gene: TRBJ2-3; D gene: .; V gene: TRBV2; CDR3 DNA: TGTGCCAGCAGTGAAGGTCTAGGAGGTGCAGATACGCAGTATTTT; CDR3 protein: CASSEGLGGADTQYF